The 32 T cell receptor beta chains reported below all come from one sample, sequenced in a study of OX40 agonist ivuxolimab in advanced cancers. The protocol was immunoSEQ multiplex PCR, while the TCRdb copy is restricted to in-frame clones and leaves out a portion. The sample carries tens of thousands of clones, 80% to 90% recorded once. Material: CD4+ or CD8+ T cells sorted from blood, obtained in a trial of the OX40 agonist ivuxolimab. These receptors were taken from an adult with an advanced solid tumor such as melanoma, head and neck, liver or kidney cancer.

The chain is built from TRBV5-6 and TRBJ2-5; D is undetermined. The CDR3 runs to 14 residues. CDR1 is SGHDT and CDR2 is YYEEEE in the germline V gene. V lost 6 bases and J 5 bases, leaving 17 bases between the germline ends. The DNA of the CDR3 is TGTGCCAGCACCGCGATCAAGTTCGGGGAGACCCAGTACTTC. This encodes CASTAIKFGETQYF.

Written as DNA, the CDR3 is TGTGCCAGCAGTTACCGTACGACTATACCCTCCTACGAGCAGTACTTC. Amino acids: CASSYRTTIPSYEQYF. This chain joins TRBV6-5 and TRBJ2-7; D is possibly TRBD2 (5 bases). The CDR3 loop spans 16 amino acids. The V gene lost 2 bases and the J gene lost 0 bases, with 14 bases spanning the gap. The germline V gene has CDR1 MNHEY and CDR2 SVGAGI.

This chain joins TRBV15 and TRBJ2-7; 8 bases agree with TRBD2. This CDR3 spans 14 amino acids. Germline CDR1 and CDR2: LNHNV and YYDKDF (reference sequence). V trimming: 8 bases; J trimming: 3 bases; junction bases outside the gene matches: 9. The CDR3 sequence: CATSTAGGNYEQYF. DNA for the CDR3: TGTGCCACCTCTACGGCGGGGGGAAACTACGAGCAGTACTTC.

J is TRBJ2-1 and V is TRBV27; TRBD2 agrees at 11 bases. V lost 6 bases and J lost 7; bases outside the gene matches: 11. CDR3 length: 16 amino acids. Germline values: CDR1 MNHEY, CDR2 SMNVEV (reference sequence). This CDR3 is CASSLLASGGTNEQFF. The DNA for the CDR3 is TGTGCCAGCAGCCTACTGGCTAGCGGGGGGACGAATGAGCAGTTCTTC.

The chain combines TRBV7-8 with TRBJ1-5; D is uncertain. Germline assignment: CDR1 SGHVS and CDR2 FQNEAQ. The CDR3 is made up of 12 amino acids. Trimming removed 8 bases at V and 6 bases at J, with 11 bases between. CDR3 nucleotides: TGTGCCAGCTCGGGGTTAACTCAGCCCCAGCATTTT. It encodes CASSGLTQPQHF.

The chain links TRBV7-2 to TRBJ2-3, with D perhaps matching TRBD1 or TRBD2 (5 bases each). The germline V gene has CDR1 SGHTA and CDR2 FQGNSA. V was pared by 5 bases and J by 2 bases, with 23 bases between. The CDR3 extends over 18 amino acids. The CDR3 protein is CASSETYWSGTLTDTQYF. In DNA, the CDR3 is TGTGCCAGCAGCGAAACGTACTGGAGTGGGACCCTCACAGATACGCAGTATTTT.

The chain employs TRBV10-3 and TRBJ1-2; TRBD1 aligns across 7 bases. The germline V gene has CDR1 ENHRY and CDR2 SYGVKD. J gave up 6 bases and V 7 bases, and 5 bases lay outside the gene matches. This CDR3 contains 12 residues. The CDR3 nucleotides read TGTGCCATCAAAGGGACAGCCGATGGCTACACCTTC. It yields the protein CAIKGTADGYTF.

The CDR3 reads CASSPGTQETQYF. For the CDR3, the DNA is TGTGCCAGCAGCCCCGGGACCCAAGAGACCCAGTACTTC. The chain recombines TRBV11-3 with TRBJ2-5, with D possibly being TRBD1 or TRBD2 (5 bases each). Deletions cut 5 bases from V and 1 base from J, with 8 bases between. The CDR3 extends over 13 amino acids. Germline CDR1 and CDR2: SGHNT and YENEEA.

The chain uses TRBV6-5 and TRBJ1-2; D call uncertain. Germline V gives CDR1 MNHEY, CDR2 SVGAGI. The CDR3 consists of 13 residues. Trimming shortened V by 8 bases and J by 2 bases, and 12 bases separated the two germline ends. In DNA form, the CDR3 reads TGTGCCAGCCGGTTGCGGCAGAACTATGGCTACACCTTC. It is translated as CASRLRQNYGYTF.

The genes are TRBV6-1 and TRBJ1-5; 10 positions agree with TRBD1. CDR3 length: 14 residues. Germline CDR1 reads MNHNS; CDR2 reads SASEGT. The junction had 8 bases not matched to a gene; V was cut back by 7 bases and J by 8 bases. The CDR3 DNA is TGTGCCAGCACTCCGGACAGGGGGGATAAGCCCCAGCATTTT. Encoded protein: CASTPDRGDKPQHF.

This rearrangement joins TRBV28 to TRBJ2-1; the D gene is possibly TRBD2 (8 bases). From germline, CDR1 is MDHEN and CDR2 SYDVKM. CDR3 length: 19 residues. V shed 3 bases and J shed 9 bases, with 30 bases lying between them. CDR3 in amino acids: CASSFKGAGGPLKAGEQFF. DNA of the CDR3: TGTGCCAGCAGTTTTAAGGGGGCGGGAGGCCCCCTAAAAGCAGGTGAGCAGTTCTTC.

This CDR3 reads CAWKWGLNLNEQFF. CDR3 nucleotide sequence: TGTGCCTGGAAGTGGGGTTTAAATTTGAATGAGCAGTTCTTC. The rearrangement uses TRBV30 and TRBJ2-1; no firm D call. V shed 4 bases and J shed 7 bases, with 17 bases lying between them. The CDR3 length is 14 residues. Germline lookup yields CDR1 GTSNPN and CDR2 SVGIG (reference sequence). The complete variable domain, with remaining parts taken from reference TRBV30 and TRBJ2-1, reads SQTIHQWPATLVQPVGSPLSLECTVEGTSNPNLYWYRQAAGRGLQLLFYSVGIGQISSEVPQNLSASRPQDRQFILSSKKLLLSDSGFYLCAWKWGLNLNEQFFGPGTRLTVL.

This chain's CDR3 is CASSPHGNTEAFF. The CDR3 region has the DNA TGTGCCAGCAGCCCACACGGGAACACTGAAGCTTTCTTT. The chain uses TRBV7-2 and TRBJ1-1; unclear D gene. Germline loops: CDR1 SGHTA, CDR2 FQGNSA. V gave up 5 bases and J gave up 1 base, with 8 bases separating them. The CDR3 loop spans 13 amino acids.

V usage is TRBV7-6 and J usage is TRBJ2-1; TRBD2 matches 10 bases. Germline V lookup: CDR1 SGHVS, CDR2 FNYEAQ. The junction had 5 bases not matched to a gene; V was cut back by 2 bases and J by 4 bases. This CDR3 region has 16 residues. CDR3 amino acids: CASSLTGLAEYNEQFF. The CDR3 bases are TGTGCCAGCAGCTTAACTGGACTAGCGGAATACAATGAGCAGTTCTTC. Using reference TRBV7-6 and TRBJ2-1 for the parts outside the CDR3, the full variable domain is GAGVSQSPRYKVTKRGQDVALRCDPISGHVSLYWYRQALGQGPEFLTYFNYEAQQDKSGLPNDRFSAERPEGSISTLTIQRTEQRDSAMYRCASSLTGLAEYNEQFFGPGTRLTVL.

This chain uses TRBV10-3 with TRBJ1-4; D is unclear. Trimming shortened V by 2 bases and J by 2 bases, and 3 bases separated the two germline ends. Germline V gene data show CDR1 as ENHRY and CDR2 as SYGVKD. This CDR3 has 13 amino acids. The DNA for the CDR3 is TGTGCCATCAGTGAGCGCACTAATGAAAAACTGTTTTTT. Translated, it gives CAISERTNEKLFF.

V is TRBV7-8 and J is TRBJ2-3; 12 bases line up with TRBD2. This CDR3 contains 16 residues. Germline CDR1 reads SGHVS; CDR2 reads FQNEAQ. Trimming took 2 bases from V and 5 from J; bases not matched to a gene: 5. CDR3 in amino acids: CASSLMGLAGGDTQYF. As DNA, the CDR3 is TGTGCCAGCAGCTTAATGGGACTAGCGGGCGGAGATACGCAGTATTTT.

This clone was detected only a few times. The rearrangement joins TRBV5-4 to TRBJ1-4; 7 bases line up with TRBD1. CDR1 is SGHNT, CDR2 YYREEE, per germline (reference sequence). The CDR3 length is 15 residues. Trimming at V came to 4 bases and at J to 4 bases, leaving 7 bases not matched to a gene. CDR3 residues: CASSLRTGGNEKLFF. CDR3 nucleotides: TGTGCCAGCAGCCTCAGGACAGGCGGTAATGAAAAACTGTTTTTT.

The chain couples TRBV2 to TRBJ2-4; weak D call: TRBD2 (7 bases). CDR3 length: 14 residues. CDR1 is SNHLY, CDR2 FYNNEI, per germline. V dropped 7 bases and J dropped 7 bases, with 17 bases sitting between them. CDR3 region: CASTDGGGGNIQYF. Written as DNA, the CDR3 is TGTGCCAGCACCGATGGGGGGGGCGGGAACATTCAGTACTTC.

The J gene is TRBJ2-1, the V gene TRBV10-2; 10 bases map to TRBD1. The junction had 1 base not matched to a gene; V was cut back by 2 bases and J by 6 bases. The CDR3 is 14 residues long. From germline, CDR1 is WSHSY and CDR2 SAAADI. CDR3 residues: CASSERTGGNEQFF. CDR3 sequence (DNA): TGCGCCAGCAGTGAGCGGACAGGGGGCAATGAGCAGTTCTTC.

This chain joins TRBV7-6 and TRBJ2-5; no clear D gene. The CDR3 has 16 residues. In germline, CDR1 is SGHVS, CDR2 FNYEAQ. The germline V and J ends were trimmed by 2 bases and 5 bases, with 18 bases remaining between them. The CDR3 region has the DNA TGTGCCAGCAGCTTAAACTCGGTAGGCGGCGGCGAGACCCAGTACTTC. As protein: CASSLNSVGGGETQYF.

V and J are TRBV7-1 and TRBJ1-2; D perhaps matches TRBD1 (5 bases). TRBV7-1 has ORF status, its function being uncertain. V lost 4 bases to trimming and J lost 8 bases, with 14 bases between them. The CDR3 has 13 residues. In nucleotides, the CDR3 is TGTGCCAGCAGCTTAGGCAGGAGGGGAGGCTACACCTTC. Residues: CASSLGRRGGYTF.

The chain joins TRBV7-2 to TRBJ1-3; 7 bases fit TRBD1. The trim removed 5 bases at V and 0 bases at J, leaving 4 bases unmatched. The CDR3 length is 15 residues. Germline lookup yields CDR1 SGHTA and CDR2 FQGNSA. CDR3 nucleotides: TGTGCCAGCAGCCTCGCAGGGGGCTCTGGAAACACCATATATTTT. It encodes CASSLAGGSGNTIYF.

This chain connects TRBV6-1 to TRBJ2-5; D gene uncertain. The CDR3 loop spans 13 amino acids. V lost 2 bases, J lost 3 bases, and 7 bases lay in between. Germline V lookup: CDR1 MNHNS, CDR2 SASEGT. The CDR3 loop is CASSEIVKETQYF. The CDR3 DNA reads TGTGCCAGCAGTGAAATAGTGAAAGAGACCCAGTACTTC.

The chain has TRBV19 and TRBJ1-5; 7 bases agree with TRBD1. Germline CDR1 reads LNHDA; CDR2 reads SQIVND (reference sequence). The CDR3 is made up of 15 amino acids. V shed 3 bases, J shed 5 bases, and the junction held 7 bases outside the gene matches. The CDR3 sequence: CASSMIAGGDQPQHF. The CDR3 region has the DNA TGTGCCAGTAGTATGATAGCAGGGGGTGATCAGCCCCAGCATTTT.

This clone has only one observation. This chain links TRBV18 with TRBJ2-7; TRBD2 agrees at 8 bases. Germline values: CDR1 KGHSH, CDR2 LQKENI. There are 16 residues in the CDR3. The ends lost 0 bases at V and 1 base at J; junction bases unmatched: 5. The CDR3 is CASSPPYSGVSYEQYF. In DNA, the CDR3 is TGTGCCAGCTCACCACCGTATAGCGGGGTGTCCTACGAGCAGTACTTC. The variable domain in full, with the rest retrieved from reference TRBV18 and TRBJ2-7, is NAGVMQNPRHLVRRRGQEARLRCSPMKGHSHVYWYRQLPEEGLKFMVYLQKENIIDESGMPKERFSAEFPKEGPSILRIQQVVRGDSAAYFCASSPPYSGVSYEQYFGPGTRLTVT.

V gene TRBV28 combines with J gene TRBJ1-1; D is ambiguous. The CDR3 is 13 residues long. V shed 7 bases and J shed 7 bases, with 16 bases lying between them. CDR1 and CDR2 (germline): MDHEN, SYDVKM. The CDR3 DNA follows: TGTGCCAGCACCCCATCGAAGGAGGTTGAAGCTTTCTTT. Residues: CASTPSKEVEAFF.

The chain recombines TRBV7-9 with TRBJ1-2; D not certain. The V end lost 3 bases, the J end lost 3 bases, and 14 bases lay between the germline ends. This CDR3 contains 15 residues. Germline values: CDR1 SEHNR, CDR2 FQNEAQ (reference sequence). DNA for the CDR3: TGTGCCAGCAGCTTCGACTTAAACGGGGACTATGGCTACACCTTC. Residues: CASSFDLNGDYGYTF.

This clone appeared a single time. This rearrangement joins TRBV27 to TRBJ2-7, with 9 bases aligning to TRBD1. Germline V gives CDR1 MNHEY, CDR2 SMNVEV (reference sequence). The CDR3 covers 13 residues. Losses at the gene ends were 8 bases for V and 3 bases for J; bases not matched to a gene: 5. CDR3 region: CASGRDRDYEQYF. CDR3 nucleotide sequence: TGTGCCAGCGGCCGGGACAGGGACTACGAGCAGTACTTC.

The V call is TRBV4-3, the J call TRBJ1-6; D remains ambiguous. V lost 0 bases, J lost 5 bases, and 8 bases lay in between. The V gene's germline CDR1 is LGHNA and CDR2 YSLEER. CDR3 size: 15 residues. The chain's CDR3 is CASSQDRPNNSPLHF. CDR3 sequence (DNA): TGCGCCAGCAGCCAAGATCGTCCGAATAATTCACCCCTCCACTTT.

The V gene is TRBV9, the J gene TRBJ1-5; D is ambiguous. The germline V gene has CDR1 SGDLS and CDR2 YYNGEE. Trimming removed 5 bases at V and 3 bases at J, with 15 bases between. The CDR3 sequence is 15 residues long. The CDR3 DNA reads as TGTGCCAGCAGTCCCGATCTAGCCCCCAATCAGCCCCAGCATTTT. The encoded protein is CASSPDLAPNQPQHF.

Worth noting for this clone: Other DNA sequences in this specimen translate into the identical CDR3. CDR3 coding DNA: TGTGCCAGCTCACGACAGGGCGGCGGGACTGAAGCTTTCTTT. The encoded protein is CASSRQGGGTEAFF. The V and J genes are TRBV18 and TRBJ1-1; 7 positions match TRBD1. The V and J ends lost 4 bases and 5 bases, in that order; junction bases with no gene match: 7. Germline V lookup: CDR1 KGHSH, CDR2 LQKENI. The CDR3 consists of 14 residues.

CDR3 bases: TGCGCCAGTCGACAGGGTCGGCAGGGAAACACCATATATTTT. Protein: CASRQGRQGNTIYF. This chain uses TRBV10-2 with TRBJ1-3, with 7 bases matching TRBD1. V lost 9 bases to trimming and J lost 4 bases; unmatched junction nucleotides: 9. There are 14 residues in the CDR3. Germline lookup yields CDR1 WSHSY and CDR2 SAAADI.